This T cell receptor beta chain derives from a study of blood T cell repertoires in COVID-19. Study as a whole: There were acute and convalescent COVID-19 samples, and they came from the United States, Italy and Spain.

Assay: immunoSEQ multiplex PCR; the TCRdb copy retains only in-frame clones and omits some. The sample has around 150,000 clones, around 85% seen once; the top ten hold roughly 3.4%. The CDR3 loop spans 20 amino acids. Germline lookup yields CDR1 LNHNV and CDR2 YYDKDF (reference sequence). J was trimmed by 1 base and V by 0 bases; bases with no gene match: 12. Sequenced: peripheral blood. The origin of this receptor is a man in his sixties or seventies with acute or convalescent COVID-19. V is TRBV15 and J is TRBJ2-1; the match to TRBD2 covers 10 bases. CDR3: CATSRDQGSGRSPSYNEQFF. The CDR3 DNA follows: TGTGCCACCAGCAGAGATCAGGGTAGCGGGAGGTCCCCGTCCTACAATGAGCAGTTCTTC.